The table lists the clone carrying this T cell receptor (beta chain) with many counts. The sample is drawn from a study of T-cell reconstitution after alpha-beta-depleted transplantation in children. Unique molecular identifiers were built into the TCRbeta library. TCRdb passed the PCR reads through MiXCR, listing each CDR3 protein once. The data hold approximately 630,000 distinct CDR3 sequences, with roughly 13% observed a single time. The germline V gene encodes CDR1 DFQATT and CDR2 SNEGSKA (reference sequence). Trimming stripped 5 bases from V and 4 bases from J, with 17 bases between. The CDR3 contains 14 residues.

The rearrangement uses TRBV20-1 and TRBJ1-2; TRBD1 is a possible D gene (5 bases). The specimen comprised PBMCs, sampled before TCRalphabeta/CD19-depleted stem cell transplant. This TCR came from a girl aged 2 to 10 with congenital amegakaryocytic thrombocytopenia, due to receive a stem cell transplant. The CDR3: CSAFARERGYGYTF. CDR3 DNA: TGCAGTGCTTTTGCCAGGGAAAGGGGCTATGGCTACACCTTC.